This TCR beta chain was sequenced in a study of shared clonotypes between healthy human individuals. Sequenced by immunoSEQ multiplex PCR; TCRdb stores in-frame clones only, minus some. Here the sample spans hundreds of thousands of clones, 70% to 80% being singletons. Germline V lookup: CDR1 MDHEN, CDR2 SYDVKM. The CDR3 is 15 residues long. Trimming stripped 1 base from V and 7 bases from J, with 11 bases between. This chain uses TRBV28 with TRBJ1-6, with a weak D call TRBD1 (6 bases). Sequencing was carried out using PBMCs. This sequence originates from a woman aged 40 to 49 in good health. Some clones in this sample may be carry-over from other donors' samples. CDR3 sequence reads: CASSLYGGRNSPLHF. The CDR3 DNA follows: TGTGCCAGCAGTTTATACGGGGGGCGGAATTCACCCCTCCACTTT.